The 29 T cell receptor beta chains reported below all come from one sample, sequenced in a study of blood T cell repertoires in COVID-19. Clones were read by immunoSEQ multiplex PCR, and TCRdb kept only the in-frame ones, dropping some. This sample carries around 700,000 clones, approximately 90% of them seen once, and the ten largest clones take over 0.2%. Specimen: peripheral blood. Receptors originate from a young woman with acute or convalescent COVID-19.

This chain joins TRBV5-6 and TRBJ2-2; possible D gene TRBD2, 5 bases. Germline-derived CDR1 and CDR2 are SGHDT and YYEEEE. V lost 4 bases and J lost 7, with 8 bases in between. The CDR3 sequence is 12 residues long. The CDR3 here is CASSGLSGELFF. Written as DNA, the CDR3 is TGTGCCAGCAGCGGACTGAGCGGGGAGCTGTTTTTT.

This CDR3 is CASGATGGNEQFF. The CDR3 DNA reads as TGTGCTAGTGGGGCTACGGGAGGGAATGAGCAGTTCTTC. This chain connects TRBV12-5 to TRBJ2-1; 8 positions agree with TRBD2. V trimming: 6 bases; J trimming: 7 bases; junction bases outside the gene matches: 5. CDR1 LGHNT and CDR2 FRNRAP come from the germline V gene. The CDR3 is made up of 13 amino acids.

This chain links TRBV7-9 with TRBJ2-1; D is perhaps TRBD2 (5 bases). In germline, CDR1 is SEHNR, CDR2 FQNEAQ (reference sequence). Between the trimmed V and J ends, which lost 5 bases and 5 bases, there was a span of 25 bases. The CDR3 spans 18 residues. The CDR3 DNA reads TGTGCCAGCAGCCCGAAAATTTTCGGGATAAAATCCAACAATGAGCAGTTCTTC. Amino acid sequence: CASSPKIFGIKSNNEQFF.

The chain links TRBV3-1 (or the pseudogene TRBV3-2) to TRBJ1-2; TRBD1 might be the D (5 bases). Germline V CDR1 and CDR2: LGHDT, YNNKEL (reference sequence). V shed 4 bases and J shed 8 bases, with 17 bases lying between them. This CDR3 has 14 amino acids. The CDR3 is CASSPAGGTGGYTF. The CDR3 DNA follows: TGTGCCAGCAGCCCCGCTGGGGGGACGGGGGGCTACACCTTC.

The V call is TRBV5-3, the J call TRBJ1-4, with no clear D. TRBV5-3 qualifies as an ORF whose function is uncertain. The length of the CDR3 is 14 residues. V was trimmed by 0 bases and J by 4 bases, leaving 7 bases between them. The DNA of the CDR3 is TGTGCCAGAAGCTTGGAGCGTATTAATGAAAAACTGTTTTTT. Protein product: CARSLERINEKLFF.

Written as DNA, the CDR3 is TGTGCCAGCAGCGATCGGACTAGCGGGGGGGCCAGTACCCCCTACGAGCAGTACTTC. It encodes CASSDRTSGGASTPYEQYF. The gene calls are TRBV3-1 (or the pseudogene TRBV3-2) and TRBJ2-7; TRBD2 agrees at 15 bases. V lost 5 bases, J lost 2 bases, and 13 bases stayed unmatched. CDR1 LGHDT and CDR2 YNNKEL come from the germline V gene (reference sequence). The CDR3 loop spans 19 amino acids.

The CDR3: CASSVAGLGHEQYF. As DNA, the CDR3 is TGTGCCAGCAGCGTAGCGGGGTTAGGCCACGAGCAGTACTTC. The rearrangement joins TRBV9 to TRBJ2-7; a possible D gene is TRBD2 (5 bases). The CDR3 runs 14 residues. CDR1 and CDR2 from the germline V gene are SGDLS and YYNGEE. Trimming removed 0 bases at V and 5 bases at J, with 12 bases between.

The chain employs TRBV12-3 or TRBV12-4 and TRBJ1-2; D may be TRBD1 (6 bases). The CDR3 covers 13 residues. Trimming removed 2 bases from V and 3 bases from J, with 7 bases in between. CDR3 nucleotide sequence: TGTGCCAGCAGTTTATACAGGGACTATGGCTACACCTTC. Its protein product is CASSLYRDYGYTF.

The rearrangement uses TRBV13 and TRBJ2-1; TRBD2 matches at 11 bases. Germline V gene lookup returns CDR1 PRHDT and CDR2 FYEKMQ (reference sequence). V gave up 5 bases and J gave up 1 base; unmatched junction bases: 4. The CDR3 spans 16 residues. The CDR3, as DNA: TGTGCCAGCAGCCCAACTAGCGGGGGTTCCTACAATGAGCAGTTCTTC. This translates into CASSPTSGGSYNEQFF.

The chain combines TRBV7-2 with TRBJ1-1, with unresolved D. V was trimmed by 4 bases and J by 6 bases, leaving 15 bases between them. Germline V CDR1 and CDR2: SGHTA, FQGNSA. This CDR3 region has 14 residues. The CDR3 nucleotides are TGTGCCAGCAGCTCATTCCCCGGGGTCGCTGAAGCTTTCTTT. Encoded protein: CASSSFPGVAEAFF.

The rearrangement links TRBV9 to TRBJ1-2; D gene uncertain. The CDR3 loop spans 13 amino acids. The V end lost 4 bases, the J end lost 3 bases, and 10 bases lay between the germline ends. Germline lookup yields CDR1 SGDLS and CDR2 YYNGEE. CDR3 sequence: CASSTDNYYGYTF. The DNA of the CDR3 is TGTGCCAGCAGCACCGACAATTACTATGGCTACACCTTC.

This clone has just one count. V usage is TRBV2 and J usage is TRBJ2-7; the match to TRBD1 covers 9 bases. This CDR3 contains 14 residues. Germline lookup yields CDR1 SNHLY and CDR2 FYNNEI. The V segment lost 8 bases and the J segment 3 bases; nucleotides outside the gene matches: 8. In nucleotides, the CDR3 is TGTGCCAGCGCGCCCGGGACAGGGATCTACGAGCAGTACTTC. Its translation is CASAPGTGIYEQYF.

The chain couples TRBV6-6 to TRBJ1-5; TRBD1 matches at 8 bases. V lost 5 bases to trimming and J lost 5 bases; unmatched junction nucleotides: 8. Per the germline V gene, CDR1 is MNHNY and CDR2 is SVGAGI (reference sequence). This CDR3 has 15 amino acids. The CDR3 DNA reads TGTGCCAGCAGTAAGACAGGGGAGGGCCATCAGCCCCAGCATTTT. This gives the protein CASSKTGEGHQPQHF.

V usage is TRBV11-2 and J usage is TRBJ2-5; the D gene is possibly TRBD2 (5 bases). Trimming cost V 2 bases and J 2 bases, with 18 bases left between them. CDR1 is SGHAT, CDR2 FQNNGV, per germline. This CDR3 is built from 17 residues. CDR3 protein: CASSLMFGSGFQETQYF. CDR3 sequence (DNA): TGTGCCAGCAGCTTAATGTTTGGCAGCGGATTTCAAGAGACCCAGTACTTC.

As to this clone: Other nucleotide sequences from this sample produce the same CDR3. The chain carries TRBV2 and TRBJ2-1; 9 nucleotides agree with TRBD2. The V gene end was trimmed by 4 bases and the J gene end by 7 bases; junction bases not matched to a gene: 8. Germline V gene sequence: CDR1 SNHLY, CDR2 FYNNEI. The CDR3 runs to 15 residues. CDR3 amino acids: CASSVRGGQGNEQFF. Here the CDR3 DNA reads TGTGCCAGCAGTGTGCGGGGGGGCCAAGGGAATGAGCAGTTCTTC.

In DNA, the CDR3 is TGTGCCAGCAGCTTACCTGTAGCGGGGGGCGGCACCTACGAGCAGTACTTC. Translated, it gives CASSLPVAGGGTYEQYF. The V call is TRBV7-9, the J call TRBJ2-7; TRBD2 matches 10 bases. CDR3 size: 17 residues. Germline CDR1 is SEHNR and CDR2 is FQNEAQ (reference sequence). V shed 2 bases and J 2 bases; nucleotides not matched to a gene: 9.

This chain joins TRBV23-1 and TRBJ1-5; D is ambiguous. TRBV23-1 has ORF status, its function being uncertain. The CDR3 consists of 12 residues. V was shortened by 2 bases and J by 8 bases, with 7 bases between the two germline ends. The CDR3 loop reads CASSQREKPQHF. DNA for the CDR3: TGCGCCAGCAGTCAAAGGGAGAAGCCCCAGCATTTT.

In the case of this clone: Within the sample, other DNA sequences also encode this same CDR3. J is TRBJ1-1 and V is TRBV7-2; TRBD1 is a possible D gene (6 bases). Germline CDR1 reads SGHTA; CDR2 reads FQGNSA. The CDR3 covers 13 residues. The V end was cut by 4 bases, the J end by 3 bases, with 9 bases between. CDR3 amino acids: CASSSQGYTEAFF. CDR3 sequence (DNA): TGTGCCAGCAGCTCACAGGGATACACTGAAGCTTTCTTT.

J is TRBJ2-7 and V is TRBV21-1; the DNA was not compared with TRBD2, the D call given in the table. TRBV21-1 is annotated as a pseudogene. CDR3 length: 15 residues. CDR3 coding DNA: TGTGCCAGCATGGGACTAGCGAGAACCCTCTACGAGCAGTACTTC. The encoded protein is CASMGLARTLYEQYF.

This chain connects TRBV25-1 to TRBJ1-2, with D unclear. V gave up 3 bases and J gave up 2 bases, with 10 bases separating them. The length of the CDR3 is 14 residues. Germline CDR1 and CDR2: MGHDK and SYGVNS. In DNA, the CDR3 is TGTGCCAGCAGTGATTACAGCAGCAACTATGGCTACACCTTC. Amino acid sequence: CASSDYSSNYGYTF.

V is TRBV6-5 and J is TRBJ1-2, with D possibly being TRBD1 (5 bases). Per the germline V gene, CDR1 is MNHEY and CDR2 is SVGAGI. The CDR3 has 15 amino acids. Trimming removed 4 bases from V and 2 bases from J, with 14 bases in between. CDR3 protein: CASSLGFTGNYGYTF. CDR3 bases: TGTGCCAGCAGTTTGGGGTTTACAGGAAACTATGGCTACACCTTC.

This chain joins TRBV29-1 and TRBJ2-3; perhaps TRBD1 as D (6 bases). Germline CDR1 SQVTM, CDR2 ANQGSEA. The CDR3 is 15 amino acids. The ends were cut back, 0 bases at V and 6 bases at J, with 16 bases in the middle. CDR3 loop: CSVEDRGRGADTQYF. Written as DNA, the CDR3 is TGCAGCGTTGAAGATCGGGGCAGGGGAGCGGATACGCAGTATTTT.

This chain uses TRBV5-4 with TRBJ2-2, with 7 bases aligning to TRBD1. The CDR3 extends over 15 amino acids. CDR1 SGHNT and CDR2 YYREEE come from the germline V gene (reference sequence). The J segment lost 3 bases and the V segment lost 4 bases, leaving 6 bases of the junction unmatched. The CDR3: CASSLRDRDTGELFF. The CDR3 nucleotides are TGTGCCAGCAGCCTACGGGACAGAGACACCGGGGAGCTGTTTTTT.

A few counts support this clone. The gene calls are TRBV6-5 and TRBJ1-1; 11 nucleotides line up with TRBD1. Trimming took 5 bases from V and 11 from J; bases not matched to a gene: 7. This CDR3 region has 13 residues. Germline V gene sequence: CDR1 MNHEY, CDR2 SVGAGI. The CDR3 loop is CASSMGTGGPAFF. DNA for the CDR3: TGTGCCAGCAGTATGGGGACAGGGGGTCCGGCTTTCTTT.

This chain uses TRBV15 with TRBJ2-7; D remains unclear. From germline, CDR1 is LNHNV and CDR2 YYDKDF (reference sequence). The length of the CDR3 is 15 residues. V was trimmed by 4 bases and J by 3 bases, leaving 16 bases between them. The CDR3 coding sequence is TGTGCCACCAGCATAAGCCAAGGAGACCGCTACGAGCAGTACTTC. Amino acid sequence: CATSISQGDRYEQYF.

V gene TRBV4-1 combines with J gene TRBJ1-5, with no clear D. The germline CDR1 and CDR2 sequences are MGHRA and YSYEKL. There are 14 residues in the CDR3. Trimming removed 1 base at V and 4 bases at J, with 8 bases between. DNA for the CDR3: TGCGCCAGCAGCCAAGCTGGCAGGAATCAGCCCCAGCATTTT. Amino acids: CASSQAGRNQPQHF.

The chain combines TRBV2 with TRBJ2-7; no reliable D call. Trimming cost V 6 bases and J 0 bases, with 6 bases left between them. The CDR3 is made up of 12 amino acids. The germline CDR1 and CDR2 sequences are SNHLY and FYNNEI. The CDR3 coding sequence is TGTGCCAGCAGCCCAAACTCCTACGAGCAGTACTTC. Translating gives CASSPNSYEQYF. Full variable domain (rest looked up from reference TRBV2 and TRBJ2-7): EPEVTQTPSHQVTQMGQEVILRCVPISNHLYFYWYRQILGQKVEFLVSFYNNEISEKSEIFDDQFSVERPDGSNFTLKIRSTKLEDSAMYFCASSPNSYEQYFGPGTRLTVT.

V usage is TRBV13 and J usage is TRBJ1-1, with 7 bases fitting TRBD1. The junction had 4 bases not matched to a gene; V was cut back by 3 bases and J by 0 bases. CDR1 PRHDT and CDR2 FYEKMQ come from the germline V gene (reference sequence). This CDR3 is built from 15 residues. The CDR3: CASSLEGALNTEAFF. DNA for the CDR3: TGTGCCAGCAGCTTGGAGGGGGCTCTGAACACTGAAGCTTTCTTT.

The rearrangement uses TRBV25-1 and TRBJ1-1; 7 bases fit TRBD1. CDR1 is MGHDK and CDR2 is SYGVNS in the germline V gene. CDR3 size: 12 residues. V was pared by 5 bases and J by 5 bases, with 2 bases of the junction left unmatched. The CDR3 is CASSPGGTEAFF. Here the CDR3 DNA reads TGTGCCAGCAGTCCAGGGGGAACTGAAGCTTTCTTT.